These T cell receptor beta chains were read from a single sample in a study of T cell changes during pregnancy in multiple sclerosis. Data came from immunoSEQ multiplex PCR; TCRdb stores just in-frame clones and leaves some out. The sample records tens of thousands of clones, 75% to 95% being singletons. The sequencing here drew on CD4+ T cells from peripheral blood mononuclear cells, taken after pregnancy. Source of these receptors: a female donor in good health, enrolled as a control in a pregnancy study. CDR3s include the opening cysteine and the closing phenylalanine or tryptophan. Each record gives: clone size, D gene, V gene, J gene, CDR3 length, CDR3 protein, CDR3 DNA. A D gene is named only where the DNA matches it firmly. Clone sizes are given selectively: once, few, many, or a class where the clone is expanded.

>-|TRBD1|TRBV15|TRBJ2-7|15
CATSREVGQTYEQYF
TGTGCCACCAGCAGAGAGGTGGGACAGACCTACGAGCAGTACTTC
>-|TRBD1|TRBV5-1|TRBJ1-4|14
CASSPQGATEKLFF
TGCGCCAGCAGCCCACAGGGGGCAACTGAAAAACTGTTTTTT
>-|-|TRBV7-6|TRBJ2-5|14
CASSLSLAQETQYF
TGTGCCAGCAGCTTAAGTCTAGCCCAAGAGACCCAGTACTTC
>-|TRBD1|TRBV5-8|TRBJ1-1|16
CASSHGQGASQTEAFF
TGTGCCAGCAGCCACGGACAGGGGGCTTCGCAGACTGAAGCTTTCTTT
>once|-|TRBV7-9|TRBJ2-7|14
CASSLEERGGEQYF
TGTGCCAGCAGCTTAGAAGAAAGGGGGGGCGAGCAGTACTTC
>-|TRBD1|TRBV9|TRBJ1-3|15
CASSAFTGGGNTIYF
TGTGCCAGCAGCGCGTTTACAGGGGGAGGAAACACCATATATTTT
>-|TRBD1|TRBV27|TRBJ2-7|16
CASSPTLTGVPYEQYF
TGTGCCAGCAGTCCGACCTTGACAGGGGTACCTTACGAGCAGTACTTC
>-|-|TRBV18|TRBJ2-1|13
CASSQEGRDEQFF
TGTGCCAGCTCACAGGAGGGCCGCGATGAGCAGTTCTTC
>-|-|TRBV4-1|TRBJ1-4|18
CASSQDMGGRGANEKLFF
TGCGCCAGCAGCCAAGATATGGGGGGGCGCGGTGCTAATGAAAAACTGTTTTTT
>-|-|TRBV10-3|TRBJ2-7|11
CAGGGRDEQYF
TGTGCCGGGGGAGGCCGAGACGAGCAGTACTTC
>-|TRBD1|TRBV9|TRBJ2-7|15
CASSVGLRGKDEQYF
TGTGCCAGCAGCGTAGGGCTCAGGGGGAAGGACGAGCAGTACTTC
>-|-|TRBV28|TRBJ1-1|12
CAAKTLNTEAFF
TGTGCCGCCAAGACACTTAACACTGAAGCTTTCTTT
>once|-|TRBV2|TRBJ2-7|14
CASSVQGSAYEQYF
TGTGCCAGCAGTGTACAGGGATCAGCCTACGAGCAGTACTTC
>-|TRBD1|TRBV5-1|TRBJ1-2|15
CASSSQTGETYGYTF
TGCGCCAGCAGCTCTCAGACAGGGGAGACCTATGGCTACACCTTC
>once|-|TRBV6-5|TRBJ1-3|15
CASKSPVDSGNTIYF
TGTGCCAGCAAAAGCCCCGTTGACTCTGGAAACACCATATATTTT
>-|TRBD1|TRBV18|TRBJ1-1|15
CASSPGTGGGTEAFF
TGTGCCAGCTCACCAGGGACAGGGGGCGGCACTGAAGCTTTCTTT
>-|TRBD1|TRBV9|TRBJ1-1|16
CASSVGGQVRGTEAFF
TGTGCCAGCAGCGTCGGGGGACAGGTGAGAGGCACTGAAGCTTTCTTT
>-|TRBD2|TRBV5-1|TRBJ2-3|16
CASSSLTSGGADTQYF
TGCGCCAGCAGCTCCCTGACTAGCGGGGGTGCAGATACGCAGTATTTT
>-|-|TRBV30|TRBJ2-5|15
CAWMRAGLGVETQYF
TGTGCCTGGATGAGAGCGGGCCTAGGGGTAGAGACCCAGTACTTC
>-|TRBD2|TRBV30|TRBJ2-1|13
CAWAPGTTALQFF
TGTGCCTGGGCCCCCGGGACTACCGCCCTACAGTTCTTC
>-|-|TRBV18|TRBJ1-5|14
CASSPQGGSQPQHF
TGTGCCAGCTCACCACAGGGTGGGAGTCAGCCCCAGCATTTT
>once|TRBD2|TRBV27|TRBJ2-1|15
CASSLSGTSGNEQFF
TGTGCCAGCAGTTTATCGGGGACTAGCGGCAATGAGCAGTTCTTC
>once|TRBD2|TRBV28|TRBJ2-1|14
CASSLASGRDEQFF
TGTGCCAGCAGTTTAGCTAGCGGGAGGGACGAGCAGTTCTTC
>-|TRBD2|TRBV6-4|TRBJ2-3|14
CASSDPSGRDTQYF
TGTGCCAGCAGTGACCCTAGCGGGAGGGATACGCAGTATTTT
>-|TRBD2|TRBV29-1|TRBJ2-3|14
CSVREGTSTDTQYF
TGCAGCGTTCGGGAGGGGACTAGCACAGATACGCAGTATTTT
>-|-|TRBV19|TRBJ2-1|12
CASSIQGKEQFF
TGTGCCAGTAGTATACAGGGTAAAGAGCAGTTCTTC
>-|-|TRBV14|TRBJ1-5|13
CASSLNNNQPQHF
TGTGCCAGCAGCCTTAATAACAATCAGCCCCAGCATTTT
>once|-|TRBV6-5|TRBJ2-6|13
CASTRRGANVLTF
TGTGCCAGCACCCGCAGAGGGGCCAACGTCCTGACTTTC
>-|-|TRBV11-2|TRBJ2-7|16
CASSLWGTGRNYEQYF
TGTGCCAGCAGCTTATGGGGGACTGGAAGAAACTACGAGCAGTACTTC
>-|-|TRBV6-1|TRBJ2-7|10
CDREDSEQYF
TGTGACAGGGAGGACAGCGAGCAGTACTTC
>-|-|TRBV5-1|TRBJ1-1|14
CASSLATQSTEAFF
TGCGCCAGCAGCTTGGCCACACAAAGCACTGAAGCTTTCTTT
>-|TRBD2|TRBV29-1|TRBJ2-1|16
CSVTGKGLAGGLEQFF
TGCAGCGTGACAGGGAAGGGACTAGCGGGAGGGCTGGAGCAGTTCTTC
>-|TRBD1|TRBV27|TRBJ1-4|17
CASSFSHPGQGVEKLFF
TGTGCCAGCAGTTTTTCTCACCCGGGACAGGGTGTCGAAAAACTGTTTTTT
>-|TRBD2|TRBV7-9|TRBJ2-1|17
CASSPRGGASSYNEQFF
TGTGCCAGCAGCCCTCGGGGGGGGGCGAGCTCCTACAATGAGCAGTTCTTC
>-|TRBD1|TRBV19|TRBJ1-4|14
CASRSTGLGEKLFF
TGTGCCAGTAGGTCGACAGGGCTTGGTGAAAAACTGTTTTTT
>-|-|TRBV5-1|TRBJ1-4|14
CASRAFATNEKLFF
TGCGCCAGCAGGGCATTTGCAACTAATGAAAAACTGTTTTTT
>-|-|TRBV7-8|TRBJ1-4|14
CASSLGRVMEKLFF
TGTGCCAGCAGCTTAGGCAGGGTGATGGAAAAACTGTTTTTT
>-|TRBD2|TRBV4-1|TRBJ2-1|16
CASSRGWASGGGEQFF
TGCGCCAGCAGCCGAGGATGGGCTAGCGGGGGGGGTGAGCAGTTCTTC
>once|-|TRBV28|TRBJ1-1|13
CASSPAVNTEAFF
TGTGCCAGCAGCCCCGCGGTGAACACTGAAGCTTTCTTT
>-|TRBD1|TRBV6-6|TRBJ1-4|15
CASSQTGYGNEKLFF
TGTGCCAGCAGTCAGACAGGGTATGGTAATGAAAAACTGTTTTTT
>-|TRBD2|TRBV2|TRBJ2-2|14
CASSGSGGTGELFF
TGTGCCAGCAGTGGGAGCGGGGGGACCGGGGAGCTGTTTTTT
>-|-|TRBV11-2|TRBJ1-4|17
CASSLDFRAGVAEKLFF
TGTGCCAGCAGCTTAGATTTCAGAGCAGGGGTCGCGGAAAAACTGTTTTTT
>-|TRBD1|TRBV5-1|TRBJ2-3|15
CASSYGQGRTDTQYF
TGCGCCAGCAGCTACGGACAGGGACGGACAGATACGCAGTATTTT
>-|-|TRBV4-3|TRBJ2-7|17
CASSQGPIQGSSYEQYF
TGCGCCAGCAGCCAGGGGCCCATTCAGGGGAGCTCCTACGAGCAGTACTTC
>-|-|TRBV9|TRBJ2-1|16
CASSVRGGLLDGEQFF
TGTGCCAGCAGCGTTAGGGGGGGACTCCTCGACGGTGAGCAGTTCTTC
>-|-|TRBV6-5|TRBJ1-5|15
CASSPDRGSNQPQHF
TGTGCCAGCAGCCCAGATCGTGGTAGCAATCAGCCCCAGCATTTT
>-|-|TRBV28|TRBJ1-2|13
CASRTAANYGYTF
TGTGCCAGCAGAACAGCCGCTAACTATGGCTACACCTTC
>-|TRBD1|TRBV9|TRBJ1-1|14
CASSATGVNTEAFF
TGTGCCAGCAGCGCTACAGGGGTGAACACTGAAGCTTTCTTT
>-|TRBD1|TRBV28|TRBJ1-1|17
CASSSTFRDRGRTEAFF
TGTGCCAGCAGTTCCACCTTCCGGGACAGGGGAAGGACTGAAGCTTTCTTT
>-|-|TRBV30|TRBJ1-2|13
CAWSLGEENGYTF
TGTGCCTGGAGTTTAGGGGAGGAGAATGGCTACACCTTC
>-|-|TRBV5-1|TRBJ2-2|16
CASSFSGHANTGELFF
TGCGCCAGCAGCTTTTCCGGTCACGCGAACACCGGGGAGCTGTTTTTT
>-|TRBD2|TRBV4-1|TRBJ2-1|16
CASSQEGLAGASKQFF
TGCGCCAGCAGCCAAGAAGGACTAGCGGGAGCTTCCAAGCAGTTCTTC
>-|TRBD1|TRBV9|TRBJ2-2|14
CASSPRTGSGELFF
TGTGCCAGCAGCCCAAGGACAGGGTCCGGGGAGCTGTTTTTT
>-|-|TRBV2|TRBJ1-5|16
CASSEGGGYSNQPQHF
TGTGCCAGCAGTGAAGGGGGGGGGTATAGCAATCAGCCCCAGCATTTT